The TCR beta chain described here comes from a study of T cell responses to AZD1222 COVID-19 vaccine. This CDR3 has 14 residues. V lost 6 bases, J lost 0 bases, and 9 bases lay in between. The germline gives CDR1 LNHDA, CDR2 SQIVND (reference sequence). TCRdb's table, derived via immunoSEQ multiplex PCR, lists solely in-frame clones and lacks some. The sample records about 94,000 clones, around 91% being singletons. The chain joins TRBV19 to TRBJ1-3, with unresolved D. The receptor was derived from an adult in good health. The sequencing here drew on peripheral blood, taken on day 0 of AZD1222 vaccination. CDR3 coding DNA: TGTGCCAGTAGAGACAAGGCCTCTGGAAACACCATATATTTT. Amino acids: CASRDKASGNTIYF. Looking up the rest from reference TRBV19 and TRBJ1-3 gives the full variable domain: DGGITQSPKYLFRKEGQNVTLSCEQNLNHDAMYWYRQDPGQGLRLIYYSQIVNDFQKGDIAEGYSVSREKKESFPLTVTSAQKNPTAFYLCASRDKASGNTIYFGEGSWLTVV.